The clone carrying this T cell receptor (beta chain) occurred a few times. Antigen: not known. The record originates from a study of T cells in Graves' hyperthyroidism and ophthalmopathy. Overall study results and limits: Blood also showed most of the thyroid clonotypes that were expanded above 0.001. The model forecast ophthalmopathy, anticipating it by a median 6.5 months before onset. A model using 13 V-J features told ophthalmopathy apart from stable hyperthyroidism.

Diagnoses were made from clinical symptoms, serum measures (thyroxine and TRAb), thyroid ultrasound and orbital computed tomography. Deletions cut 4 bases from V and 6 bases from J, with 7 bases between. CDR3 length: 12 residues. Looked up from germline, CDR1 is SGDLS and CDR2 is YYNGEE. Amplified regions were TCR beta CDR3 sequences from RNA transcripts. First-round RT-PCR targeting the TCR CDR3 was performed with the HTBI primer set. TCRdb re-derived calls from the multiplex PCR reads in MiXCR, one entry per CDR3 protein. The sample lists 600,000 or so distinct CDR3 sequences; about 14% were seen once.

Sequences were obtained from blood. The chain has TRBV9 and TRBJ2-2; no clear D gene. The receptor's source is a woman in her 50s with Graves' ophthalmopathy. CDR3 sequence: CASSIKPGELFF. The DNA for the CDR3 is TGTGCCAGCAGCATAAAACCCGGGGAGCTGTTTTTT.